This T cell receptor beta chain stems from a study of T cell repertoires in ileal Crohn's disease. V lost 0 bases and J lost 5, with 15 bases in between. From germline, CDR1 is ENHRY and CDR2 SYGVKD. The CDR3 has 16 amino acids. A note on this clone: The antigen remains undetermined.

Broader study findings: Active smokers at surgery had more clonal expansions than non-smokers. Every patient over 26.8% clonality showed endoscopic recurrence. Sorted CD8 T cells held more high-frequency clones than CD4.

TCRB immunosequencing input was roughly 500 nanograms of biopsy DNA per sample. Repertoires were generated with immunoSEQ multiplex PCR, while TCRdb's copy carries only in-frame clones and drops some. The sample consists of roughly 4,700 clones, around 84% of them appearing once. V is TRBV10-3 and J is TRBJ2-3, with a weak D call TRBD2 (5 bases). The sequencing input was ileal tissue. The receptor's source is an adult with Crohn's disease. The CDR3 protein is CAISESRNSARDTQYF. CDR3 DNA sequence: TGTGCCATCAGTGAGTCGAGGAATAGCGCGCGAGATACGCAGTATTTT.